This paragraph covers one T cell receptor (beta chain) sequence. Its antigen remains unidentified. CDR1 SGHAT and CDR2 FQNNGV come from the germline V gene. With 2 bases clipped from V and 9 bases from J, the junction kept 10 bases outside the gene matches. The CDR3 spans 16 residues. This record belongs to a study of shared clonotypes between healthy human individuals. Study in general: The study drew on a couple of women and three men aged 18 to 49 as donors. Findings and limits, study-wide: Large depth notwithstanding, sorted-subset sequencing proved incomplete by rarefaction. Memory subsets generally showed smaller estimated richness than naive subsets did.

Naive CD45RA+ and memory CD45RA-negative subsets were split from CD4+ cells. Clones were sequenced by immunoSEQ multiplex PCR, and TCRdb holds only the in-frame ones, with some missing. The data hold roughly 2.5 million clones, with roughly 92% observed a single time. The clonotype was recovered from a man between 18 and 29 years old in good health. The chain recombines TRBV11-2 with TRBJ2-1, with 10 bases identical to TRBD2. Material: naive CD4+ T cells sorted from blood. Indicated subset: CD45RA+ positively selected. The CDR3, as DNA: TGTGCCAGCAGCTTATCCGTAGCGGGGGGTCATAGTGAGCAGTTCTTC. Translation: CASSLSVAGGHSEQFF.